This entry is about one T cell receptor (beta chain). Its specificity is unknown. This sample is drawn from a study of early T cells in non-severe SARS-CoV-2 infection. One entry per CDR3 protein, called by TCRdb with MiXCR from the 5' RACE reads. The profile shows some 81,000 distinct CDR3 sequences, around 8.7% of them singletons. Broader study findings: Anti-spike CD8 specificities were favored by VDJdb matching, whose results missed private and CD4 specificities.

CDR1 is LGHDT and CDR2 is YNNKEL in the germline V gene (reference sequence). The CDR3 extends over 12 amino acids. V dropped 2 bases and J dropped 6 bases, with 6 bases sitting between them. The TCR sequence derives from an adult who was a healthcare worker with PCR-confirmed SARS-CoV-2 infection or an uninfected control (not recorded which). The V and J genes are TRBV3-1 and TRBJ2-3; no firm D call. Sequenced input: whole blood. The CDR3 nucleotides read TGTGCCAGCAGCCAAACGGCGGATACGCAGTATTTT. It encodes CASSQTADTQYF.